This T cell receptor beta chain derives from a study of human T cells and chemical hapten exposure. Germline CDR1 reads MNHNS; CDR2 reads SASEGT. Deletions cut 1 base from V and 0 bases from J, with 7 bases between. The CDR3 runs 15 residues. Stated time point: pre-sensitization, week 0. This sample's treatment: therapeutic diphenylcyclopropenone sensitization with weekly scalp DPC. TCRdb processed the RACE reads anew with MiXCR; each CDR3 protein has one entry. Among roughly 380,000 distinct CDR3 sequences listed, less than 6.5% were seen once. The gene calls are TRBV6-1 and TRBJ1-5; D gene unclear. The sample here was whole blood, taken in connection with sensitization to the hapten diphenylcyclopropenone (DPC). This receptor was obtained from a woman between 45 and 65 years old with alopecia areata. Some clones in this sample may be carry-over from other donors' samples. The CDR3 DNA is TGTGCCAGCAGTGAAGTAGACGGTAGCAATCAGCCCCAGCATTTT. Amino acids: CASSEVDGSNQPQHF.